The sequence of this TCR beta chain was determined in a study of regulatory T cells in long-lasting Graves disease. Overall study findings and caveats: Persistent patients shared more public clonotypes (about 2,600) than new patients (more than 900).

This clonotype was seen repeatedly, ten times or more. Its antigen remains unidentified. HTBI primers from iRepertoire and Arm-PCR of CDR3 regions yielded the TCR beta libraries. MiXCR, run by TCRdb on the multiplex PCR reads, gives a single entry per CDR3 protein. The top ten hold more than 55% of the sample, which has some 280,000 distinct CDR3 sequences, 20% to 25% seen once. Time point described: persistent/refractory GD, antithyroid drugs over 5 years with positive TRAb. Making the TCR library involved RNA that had been extracted from PBMCs. The receptor comes from a female donor with Graves disease. Sequenced here: peripheral blood mononuclear cells (PBMCs), sampled when the disease was refractory, from a patient treated with antithyroid drugs.

The CDR3 nucleotides are TGTGCCAGCAAGGAGAACACTGAAGCTTTCTTT. Its translation is CASKENTEAFF. This chain joins TRBV2 and TRBJ1-1; D remains unclear. Germline CDR1 and CDR2: SNHLY and FYNNEI. The V and J ends lost 7 bases and 1 base respectively, with 4 bases between them. CDR3 length: 11 residues.